This TCR beta chain was identified during a study of OX40 agonist ivuxolimab in advanced cancers. About the research overall: Partial responses were achieved by three patients: one hepatocellular carcinoma, two cutaneous melanoma.

The assay was immunoSEQ multiplex PCR, and TCRdb's table has in-frame clones only and misses some. The data hold roughly 69,000 clones, with approximately 85% observed a single time. This CDR3 is 16 amino acids long. The junction had 11 bases not matched to a gene; V was cut back by 5 bases and J by 4 bases. CDR1 and CDR2 (germline): SGHNT, YENEEA. The rearrangement joins TRBV11-3 to TRBJ2-1; TRBD1 matches 7 bases. This TCR was sampled from an adult with an advanced solid tumor such as melanoma, head and neck, liver or kidney cancer. Material: CD4+ or CD8+ T cells sorted from blood, obtained in a trial of the OX40 agonist ivuxolimab. Here the CDR3 DNA reads TGTGCCAGCAGCCCTCCCTTCGGGACAGCATACAATGAGCAGTTCTTC. Translating gives CASSPPFGTAYNEQFF.